The 28 T cell receptor beta chains given below trace back to one sample, sequenced in a study of control samples from healthy donors and cancer patients. The protocol was immunoSEQ multiplex PCR, while the TCRdb copy is restricted to in-frame clones and leaves out a portion. This sample has more than 100,000 clones; more than 70% occur once, and the top ten carry 3% to 4%. The sequencing sample was made of blood. These receptors were collected from a man in his forties in good health.

V gene TRBV28 combines with J gene TRBJ2-1; TRBD2 agrees at 7 bases. Trimming at V came to 4 bases and at J to 7 bases, leaving 16 bases not matched to a gene. CDR1 and CDR2 (germline): MDHEN, SYDVKM. This CDR3 region has 17 residues. The DNA for the CDR3 is TGTGCCAGCAGTTCATCGGGGGGAGCGGGGATCAAGAATGAGCAGTTCTTC. Translated: CASSSSGGAGIKNEQFF. Complete variable domain (other parts from reference TRBV28 and TRBJ2-1): DVKVTQSSRYLVKRTGEKVFLECVQDMDHENMFWYRQDPGLGLRLIYFSYDVKMKEKGDIPEGYSVSREKKERFSLILESASTNQTSMYLCASSSSGGAGIKNEQFFGPGTRLTVL.

V usage is TRBV5-1 and J usage is TRBJ1-1; TRBD1 aligns across 7 bases. The CDR3 loop spans 14 amino acids. The germline V gene has CDR1 SGHRS and CDR2 YFSETQ. The V segment lost 2 bases and the J segment 5 bases; nucleotides outside the gene matches: 6. The CDR3 sequence: CASSLKTGSTEAFF. CDR3 nucleotide sequence: TGCGCCAGCAGCTTAAAGACAGGGAGTACTGAAGCTTTCTTT. The complete variable domain, with remaining parts taken from reference TRBV5-1 and TRBJ1-1, reads KAGVTQTPRYLIKTRGQQVTLSCSPISGHRSVSWYQQTPGQGLQFLFEYFSETQRNKGNFPGRFSGRQFSNSRSEMNVSTLELGDSALYLCASSLKTGSTEAFFGQGTRLTVV.

This clone was counted a single time. The rearrangement links TRBV18 to TRBJ1-5; D unresolved. The V end lost 6 bases, the J end lost 3 bases, and 12 bases lay between the germline ends. The CDR3 loop spans 14 amino acids. The germline V gene encodes CDR1 KGHSH and CDR2 LQKENI. CDR3: CASSPGGPNQPQHF. The CDR3 nucleotides read TGTGCCAGCTCCCCTGGCGGGCCCAATCAGCCCCAGCATTTT. Based on the CDR3 plus reference TRBV18 and TRBJ1-5, the full variable domain is NAGVMQNPRHLVRRRGQEARLRCSPMKGHSHVYWYRQLPEEGLKFMVYLQKENIIDESGMPKERFSAEFPKEGPSILRIQQVVRGDSAAYFCASSPGGPNQPQHFGDGTRLSIL.

J is TRBJ2-3 and V is TRBV4-1; D ambiguous. V gave up 2 bases and J gave up 4 bases, with 10 bases separating them. The CDR3 totals 14 residues. Looked up from germline, CDR1 is MGHRA and CDR2 is YSYEKL. The CDR3 loop reads CASSQFTPPDTQYF. For the CDR3, the DNA is TGCGCCAGCAGCCAATTCACCCCTCCAGATACGCAGTATTTT.

The genes are TRBV5-5 and TRBJ2-2; either TRBD1 or TRBD2 may supply D (6 bases each). CDR1 SGHKS and CDR2 YYEKEE come from the germline V gene (reference sequence). CDR3 length equals 15 residues. V lost 1 base to trimming and J lost 4 bases, with 11 bases between them. The CDR3 DNA sequence: TGTGCCAGCAGCTTGATACAGGGAGGCACCGGGGAGCTGTTTTTT. Translation gives CASSLIQGGTGELFF. The full variable domain, with the rest looked up from reference TRBV5-5 and TRBJ2-2, is DAGVTQSPTHLIKTRGQQVTLRCSPISGHKSVSWYQQVLGQGPQFIFQYYEKEERGRGNFPDRFSARQFPNYSSELNVNALLLGDSALYLCASSLIQGGTGELFFGEGSRLTVL.

In its sample, this clone was seen a few times. The chain uses TRBV12-5 and TRBJ1-5; D is unresolved. The germline V gene encodes CDR1 LGHNT and CDR2 FRNRAP. Between the trimmed V and J ends, which lost 11 bases and 2 bases, there was a span of 10 bases. The CDR3 runs 12 residues. In DNA, the CDR3 is TGTGCTTGTTCGAGAGGCAATCAGCCCCAGCATTTT. Its protein product is CACSRGNQPQHF.

The gene calls are TRBV19 and TRBJ1-2, with a possible D match to TRBD1 (6 bases). CDR1 and CDR2 from the germline V gene are LNHDA and SQIVND (reference sequence). V was cut by 9 bases and J by 4 bases, with 24 bases left in between. The CDR3 loop spans 16 amino acids. This CDR3 is CASLPGPQGTIYGYTF. The CDR3 nucleotides read TGTGCCAGCCTCCCCGGCCCCCAGGGGACTATCTATGGCTACACCTTC.

V usage is TRBV5-1 and J usage is TRBJ1-6, with TRBD1 as a possible D gene (5 bases). Germline V gene lookup returns CDR1 SGHRS and CDR2 YFSETQ. Trimming removed 4 bases at V and 0 bases at J, with 11 bases between. CDR3 size: 16 residues. The CDR3 region is CASSAGHGSYNSPLHF. CDR3 nucleotides: TGCGCCAGCAGCGCAGGACACGGCTCCTATAATTCACCCCTCCACTTT. The full variable domain, completed using reference TRBV5-1 and TRBJ1-6, is KAGVTQTPRYLIKTRGQQVTLSCSPISGHRSVSWYQQTPGQGLQFLFEYFSETQRNKGNFPGRFSGRQFSNSRSEMNVSTLELGDSALYLCASSAGHGSYNSPLHFGNGTRLTVT.

The chain links TRBV5-6 to TRBJ2-7; 9 bases are a match to TRBD1. Germline V gene sequence: CDR1 SGHDT, CDR2 YYEEEE. V was clipped by 4 bases and J by 6 bases; unmatched bases: 14. The CDR3 contains 16 residues. The CDR3 DNA is TGTGCCAGCAGCACCTTACCGGGACAGGGAGGTGTCGAGCAGTACTTC. Protein: CASSTLPGQGGVEQYF.

The chain joins TRBV2 to TRBJ2-1, with 7 bases that match TRBD1. This CDR3 region has 13 residues. V shed 6 bases and J 6 bases; nucleotides not matched to a gene: 5. Germline loops: CDR1 SNHLY, CDR2 FYNNEI. CDR3 bases: TGTGCCAGCAGAAGACAGGGCGCCAATGAGCAGTTCTTC. Translating it yields CASRRQGANEQFF.

The CDR3 protein is CASSDEYFLQGRNYGYTF. The CDR3 DNA follows: TGTGCCAGCAGTGATGAGTACTTTCTACAGGGAAGGAACTATGGCTACACCTTC. The J gene is TRBJ1-2, the V gene TRBV6-1; D may be TRBD1 (6 bases). The CDR3 runs 18 residues. Per the germline V gene, CDR1 is MNHNS and CDR2 is SASEGT. V gave up 3 bases and J gave up 2 bases, with 22 bases separating them.

The rearrangement uses TRBV20-1 and TRBJ2-2; 9 positions match TRBD2. Trimming removed 3 bases from V and 6 bases from J; junction bases left unmatched: 5. This CDR3 region has 14 residues. Germline lookup yields CDR1 DFQATT and CDR2 SNEGSKA (reference sequence). Written as DNA, the CDR3 is TGCAGTGCTAGTGGGCCTAGCGGGGCCGGGGAGCTGTTTTTT. This sequence encodes CSASGPSGAGELFF.

The chain uses TRBV7-8 and TRBJ1-4; D not certain. The CDR3 is 11 residues long. The ends were cut back, 1 base at V and 10 bases at J, with 4 bases in the middle. Germline V gives CDR1 SGHVS, CDR2 FQNEAQ. The CDR3 DNA follows: TGTGCCAGCAGCTTAGTAGGAAAACTGTTTTTT. Translating it yields CASSLVGKLFF.

This chain connects TRBV28 to TRBJ2-3, with 12 bases that match TRBD2. Trimming took 7 bases from V and 4 from J; bases not matched to a gene: 12. CDR1 is MDHEN and CDR2 is SYDVKM in the germline V gene. The CDR3 covers 17 residues. This chain's CDR3 is CASTTLAGGREADTQYF. For the CDR3, the DNA is TGTGCCAGCACCACACTAGCGGGGGGCCGTGAGGCAGATACGCAGTATTTT.

This chain uses TRBV6-5 with TRBJ1-4, with 7 bases that match TRBD1. The CDR3 has 14 amino acids. Germline-derived CDR1 and CDR2 are MNHEY and SVGAGI. Unmatched junction bases numbered 8, after V lost 5 bases and J lost 8 bases. This CDR3 is CASSLQGLGEKLFF. The CDR3 DNA sequence: TGTGCCAGCAGTCTACAGGGGTTAGGCGAAAAACTGTTTTTT.

The V gene is TRBV28, the J gene TRBJ2-7; no definite D call. V was shortened by 5 bases and J by 6 bases, with 11 bases between the two germline ends. CDR3 size: 12 residues. Germline loops: CDR1 MDHEN, CDR2 SYDVKM. The CDR3 here is CASSQAPGEQYF. As DNA, the CDR3 is TGTGCCAGCAGTCAGGCGCCTGGCGAGCAGTACTTC.

The chain is built from TRBV12-3 or TRBV12-4 and TRBJ2-3, with 12 bases lining up with TRBD2. This CDR3 has 13 residues. J was trimmed by 3 bases and V by 9 bases; bases with no gene match: 1. Written as DNA, the CDR3 is TGTGCCAGTACTAGCGGGGGGACAGATACGCAGTATTTT. Amino acids: CASTSGGTDTQYF.

CDR3 in DNA: TGTGCCAGTAGTATAACTCACCCCCCCAAGCGCGAGCAGTACTTC. It codes for CASSITHPPKREQYF. The genes are TRBV19 and TRBJ2-7; D is undetermined. The V and J ends lost 2 bases and 6 bases respectively, with 17 bases between them. Per germline, CDR1 LNHDA and CDR2 SQIVND (reference sequence). This CDR3 region has 15 residues.

The chain combines TRBV10-3 with TRBJ2-2, with 8 bases that match TRBD1. The CDR3 totals 15 residues. V gave up 6 bases and J gave up 2 bases; unmatched junction bases: 5. Germline V gene data show CDR1 as ENHRY and CDR2 as SYGVKD. The CDR3 reads CAISNRGVNTGELFF. In nucleotides, the CDR3 is TGTGCCATCAGCAACAGGGGGGTAAACACCGGGGAGCTGTTTTTT.

V is TRBV18 and J is TRBJ2-2; D not resolved. Germline V lookup: CDR1 KGHSH, CDR2 LQKENI. V was cut by 1 base and J by 6 bases, with 9 bases left in between. This CDR3 comprises 14 residues. The CDR3 coding sequence is TGTGCCAGCTCACCACAAATGGCACCCGGGGAGCTGTTTTTT. Its translation is CASSPQMAPGELFF.

V gene TRBV3-1 (or the pseudogene TRBV3-2) combines with J gene TRBJ1-3; D uncertain. The CDR3 runs to 15 residues. Trimming removed 1 base at V and 2 bases at J, with 9 bases between. The germline V gene has CDR1 LGHDT and CDR2 YNNKEL (reference sequence). CDR3: CASSQGQEAGNTIYF. The CDR3 region has the DNA TGTGCCAGCAGCCAAGGGCAGGAAGCTGGAAACACCATATATTTT.

V usage is TRBV27 and J usage is TRBJ2-5, with 13 nucleotides matching TRBD2. Germline-derived CDR1 and CDR2 are MNHEY and SMNVEV (reference sequence). Trimming cost V 5 bases and J 2 bases; bases outside gene matches: 8. CDR3 length: 17 amino acids. The CDR3 nucleotides are TGTGCCAGCAGTCCCGGGACTAGCGGGGCCTCACAAGAGACCCAGTACTTC. This translates into CASSPGTSGASQETQYF.

V is TRBV6-6 and J is TRBJ2-5; 7 nucleotides match TRBD1. Germline assignment: CDR1 MNHNY and CDR2 SVGAGI (reference sequence). The CDR3 sequence is 15 residues long. The J segment lost 5 bases and the V segment lost 0 bases, leaving 6 bases of the junction unmatched. CDR3 residues: CASSYSTGERETQYF. CDR3 coding DNA: TGTGCCAGCAGTTACTCAACAGGGGAACGGGAGACCCAGTACTTC.

The genes are TRBV24-1 and TRBJ1-2, with D possibly TRBD1 on 5 matching bases. Trimming took 6 bases from V and 8 from J, leaving 18 bases between them. This CDR3 is built from 14 residues. Germline V lookup: CDR1 KGHDR, CDR2 SFDVKD. For the CDR3, the DNA is TGTGCCACCAGTCGAACCGGGGTCGAGGGGGGCTACACCTTC. Translated, it gives CATSRTGVEGGYTF.

The chain links TRBV27 to TRBJ1-5; TRBD1 agrees at 9 bases. The CDR3 has 14 residues. With 6 bases clipped from V and 3 bases from J, the junction kept 3 bases outside the gene matches. The V gene's germline CDR1 is MNHEY and CDR2 SMNVEV (reference sequence). The CDR3 coding sequence is TGTGCCAGCAGGGGACAGGGTTTCAATCAGCCCCAGCATTTT. It is translated as CASRGQGFNQPQHF.

This sequence joins TRBV4-1 and TRBJ2-2; TRBD2 aligns across 7 bases. The CDR3 has 18 amino acids. Germline-derived CDR1 and CDR2 are MGHRA and YSYEKL. V was clipped by 1 base and J by 5 bases; unmatched bases: 13. CDR3 coding DNA: TGCGCCAGCAGCCAAGGCGCACTCCAGCGGGGTTGGACCGGGGAGCTGTTTTTT. This gives the protein CASSQGALQRGWTGELFF.

This rearrangement joins TRBV11-3 to TRBJ1-2; D not certain. The V end lost 4 bases, the J end lost 4 bases, and 7 bases lay between the germline ends. Germline V lookup: CDR1 SGHNT, CDR2 YENEEA. The CDR3 covers 12 residues. This chain's CDR3 is CASSSGSYGYTF. The CDR3 nucleotides are TGTGCCAGCAGCTCGGGGTCCTATGGCTACACCTTC.

The chain recombines TRBV30 with TRBJ1-5, with no clear D. The V end was cut by 0 bases, the J end by 5 bases, with 8 bases between. Germline V gives CDR1 GTSNPN, CDR2 SVGIG (reference sequence). The CDR3 has 13 amino acids. The CDR3 bases are TGTGCCTGGAGTGTAAACCGCGATCAGCCCCAGCATTTT. The encoded protein is CAWSVNRDQPQHF.